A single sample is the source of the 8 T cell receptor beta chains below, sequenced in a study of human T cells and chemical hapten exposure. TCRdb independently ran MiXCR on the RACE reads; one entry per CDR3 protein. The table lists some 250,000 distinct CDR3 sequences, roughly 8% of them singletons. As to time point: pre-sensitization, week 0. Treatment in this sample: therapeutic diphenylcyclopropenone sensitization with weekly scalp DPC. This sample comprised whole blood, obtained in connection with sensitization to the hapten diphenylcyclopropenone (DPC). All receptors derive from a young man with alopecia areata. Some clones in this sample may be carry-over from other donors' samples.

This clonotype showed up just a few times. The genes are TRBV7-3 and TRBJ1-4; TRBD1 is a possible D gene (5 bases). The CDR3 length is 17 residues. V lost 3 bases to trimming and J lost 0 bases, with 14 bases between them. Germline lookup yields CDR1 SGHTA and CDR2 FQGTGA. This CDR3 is CASSLQGRRATNEKLFF. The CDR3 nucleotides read TGTGCCAGCAGCTTGCAGGGCCGAAGAGCAACTAATGAAAAACTGTTTTTT.

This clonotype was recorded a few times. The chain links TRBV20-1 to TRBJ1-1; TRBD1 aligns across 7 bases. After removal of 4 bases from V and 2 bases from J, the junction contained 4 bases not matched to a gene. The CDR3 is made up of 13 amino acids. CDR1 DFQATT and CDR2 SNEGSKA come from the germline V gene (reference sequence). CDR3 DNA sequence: TGCAGTGCTATTAGGGACAGAAACACTGAAGCTTTCTTT. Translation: CSAIRDRNTEAFF.

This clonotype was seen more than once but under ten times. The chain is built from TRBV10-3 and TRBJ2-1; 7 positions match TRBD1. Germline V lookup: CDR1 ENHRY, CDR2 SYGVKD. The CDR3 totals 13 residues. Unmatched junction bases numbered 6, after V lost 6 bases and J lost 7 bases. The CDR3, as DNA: TGTGCCATCAGCCGGGACAGACAAAATGAGCAGTTCTTC. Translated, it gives CAISRDRQNEQFF.

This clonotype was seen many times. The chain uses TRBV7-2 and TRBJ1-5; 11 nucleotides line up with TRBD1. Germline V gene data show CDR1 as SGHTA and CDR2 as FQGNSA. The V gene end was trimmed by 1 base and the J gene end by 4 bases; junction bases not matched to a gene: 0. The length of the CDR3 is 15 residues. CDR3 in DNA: TGTGCCAGCAGCTTAGGGGACAGGGGGAATCAGCCCCAGCATTTT. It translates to CASSLGDRGNQPQHF.

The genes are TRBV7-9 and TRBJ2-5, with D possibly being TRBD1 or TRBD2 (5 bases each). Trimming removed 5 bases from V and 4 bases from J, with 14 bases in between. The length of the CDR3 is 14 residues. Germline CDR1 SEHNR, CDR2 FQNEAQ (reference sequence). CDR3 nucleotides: TGTGCCAGCAGCCATCAGGGAGCCCCAGAGACCCAGTACTTC. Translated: CASSHQGAPETQYF.

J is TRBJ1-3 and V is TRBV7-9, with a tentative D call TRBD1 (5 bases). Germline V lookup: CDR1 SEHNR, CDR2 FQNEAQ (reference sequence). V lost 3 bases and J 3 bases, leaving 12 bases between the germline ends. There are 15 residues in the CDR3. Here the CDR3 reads CASSFQIQGGNTIYF. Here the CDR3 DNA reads TGTGCCAGCAGCTTCCAAATCCAGGGTGGAAACACCATATATTTT.

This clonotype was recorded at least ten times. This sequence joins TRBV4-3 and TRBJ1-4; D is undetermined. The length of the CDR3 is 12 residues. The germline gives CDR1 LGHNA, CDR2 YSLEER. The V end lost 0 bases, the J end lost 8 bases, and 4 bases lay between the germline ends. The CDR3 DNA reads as TGCGCCAGCAGCCAAGATCGGGAAAAACTGTTTTTT. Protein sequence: CASSQDREKLFF.

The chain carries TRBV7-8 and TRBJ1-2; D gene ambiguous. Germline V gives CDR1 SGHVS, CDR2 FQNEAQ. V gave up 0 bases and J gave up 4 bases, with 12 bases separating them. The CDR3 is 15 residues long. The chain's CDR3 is CASSLAYGDRYGYTF. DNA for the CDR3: TGTGCCAGCAGCTTAGCCTACGGGGATCGCTATGGCTACACCTTC.